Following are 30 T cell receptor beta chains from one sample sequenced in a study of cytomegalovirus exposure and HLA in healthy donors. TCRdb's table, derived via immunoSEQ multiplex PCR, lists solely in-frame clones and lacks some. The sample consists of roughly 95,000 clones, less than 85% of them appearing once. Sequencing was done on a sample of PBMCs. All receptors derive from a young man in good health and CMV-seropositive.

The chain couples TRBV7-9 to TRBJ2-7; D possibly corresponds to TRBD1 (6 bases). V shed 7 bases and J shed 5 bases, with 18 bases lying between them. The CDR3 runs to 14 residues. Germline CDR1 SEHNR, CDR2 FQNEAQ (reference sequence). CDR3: CASNPGHGVHEQYF. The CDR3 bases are TGTGCCAGCAACCCGGGACATGGTGTGCACGAGCAGTACTTC. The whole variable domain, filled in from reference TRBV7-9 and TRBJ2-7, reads DTGVSQNPRHKITKRGQNVTFRCDPISEHNRLYWYRQTLGQGPEFLTYFQNEAQLEKSRLLSDRFSAERPKGSFSTLEIQRTEQGDSAMYLCASNPGHGVHEQYFGPGTRLTVT.

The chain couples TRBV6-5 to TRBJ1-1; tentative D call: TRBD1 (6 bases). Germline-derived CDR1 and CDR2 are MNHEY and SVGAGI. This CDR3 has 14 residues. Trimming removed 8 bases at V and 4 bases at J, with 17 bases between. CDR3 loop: CASGGRALATEAFF. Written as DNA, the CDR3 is TGTGCCAGCGGGGGCAGGGCCTTGGCCACTGAAGCTTTCTTT.

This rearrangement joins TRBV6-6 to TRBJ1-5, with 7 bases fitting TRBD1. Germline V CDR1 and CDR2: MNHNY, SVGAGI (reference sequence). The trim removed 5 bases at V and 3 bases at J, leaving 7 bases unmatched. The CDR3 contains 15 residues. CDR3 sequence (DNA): TGTGCCAGCAGTACGCGACAGGGTGCCAATCAGCCCCAGCATTTT. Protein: CASSTRQGANQPQHF.

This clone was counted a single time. The CDR3 bases are TGTGCCAGCAGTTCGCCAAACAGGGGCCAAGAGACCCAGTACTTC. Protein sequence: CASSSPNRGQETQYF. The V call is TRBV27, the J call TRBJ2-5; 7 bases are a match to TRBD1. This CDR3 region has 15 residues. Germline CDR1 MNHEY, CDR2 SMNVEV (reference sequence). V was pared by 4 bases and J by 1 base, with 6 bases of the junction left unmatched.

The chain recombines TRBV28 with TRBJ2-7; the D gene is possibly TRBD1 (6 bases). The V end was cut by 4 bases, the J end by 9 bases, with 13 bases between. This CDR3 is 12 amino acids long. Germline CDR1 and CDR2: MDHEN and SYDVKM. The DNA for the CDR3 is TGTGCCAGCAGTTCTCAGGGGCTTGGGCAGTACGTC. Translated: CASSSQGLGQYV.

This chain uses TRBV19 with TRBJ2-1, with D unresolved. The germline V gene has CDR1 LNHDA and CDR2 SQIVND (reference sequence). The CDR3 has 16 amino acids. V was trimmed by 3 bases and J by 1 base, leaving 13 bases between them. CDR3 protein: CASSISSVGSYNEQFF. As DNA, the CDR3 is TGTGCCAGTAGTATTAGTTCGGTCGGGTCCTACAATGAGCAGTTCTTC.

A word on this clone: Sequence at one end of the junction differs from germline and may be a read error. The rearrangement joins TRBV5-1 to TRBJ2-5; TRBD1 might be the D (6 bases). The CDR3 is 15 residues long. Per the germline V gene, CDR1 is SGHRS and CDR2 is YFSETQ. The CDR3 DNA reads TGCGCCAGCAGCTCCACCGACAGGTCACAAGGGACCCAGTACTTC. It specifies CASSSTDRSQGTQYF.

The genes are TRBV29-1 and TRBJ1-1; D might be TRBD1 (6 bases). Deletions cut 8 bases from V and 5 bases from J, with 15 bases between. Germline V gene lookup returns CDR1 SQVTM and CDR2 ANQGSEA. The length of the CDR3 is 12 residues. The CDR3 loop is CSIRQAVTEAFF. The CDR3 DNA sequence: TGCAGCATTCGACAGGCGGTGACTGAAGCTTTCTTT.

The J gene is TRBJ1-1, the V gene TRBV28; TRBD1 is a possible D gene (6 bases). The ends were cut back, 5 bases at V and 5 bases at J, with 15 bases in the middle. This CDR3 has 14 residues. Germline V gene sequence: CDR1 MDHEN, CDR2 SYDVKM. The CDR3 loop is CASSIAGQPTEAFF. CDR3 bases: TGTGCCAGCAGTATAGCCGGACAGCCGACTGAAGCTTTCTTT.

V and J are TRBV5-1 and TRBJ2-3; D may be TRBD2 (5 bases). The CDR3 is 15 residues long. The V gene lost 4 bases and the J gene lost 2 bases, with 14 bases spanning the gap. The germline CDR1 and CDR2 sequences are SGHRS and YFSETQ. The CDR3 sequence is CASSPDWNPTDTQYF. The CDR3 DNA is TGCGCCAGCAGCCCGGACTGGAACCCCACAGATACGCAGTATTTT.

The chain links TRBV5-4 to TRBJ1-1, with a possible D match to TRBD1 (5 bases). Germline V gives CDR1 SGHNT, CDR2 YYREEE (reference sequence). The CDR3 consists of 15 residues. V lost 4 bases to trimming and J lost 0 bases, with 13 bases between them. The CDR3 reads CASSPWATVNTEAFF. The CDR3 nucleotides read TGTGCCAGCAGCCCTTGGGCGACAGTGAACACTGAAGCTTTCTTT.

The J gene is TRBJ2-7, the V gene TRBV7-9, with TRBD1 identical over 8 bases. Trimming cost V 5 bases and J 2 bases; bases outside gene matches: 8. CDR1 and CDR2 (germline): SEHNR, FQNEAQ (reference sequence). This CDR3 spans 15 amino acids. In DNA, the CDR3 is TGTGCCAGCAGCCCGGAACGGACAGGGCCCTACGAGCAGTACTTC. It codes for CASSPERTGPYEQYF.

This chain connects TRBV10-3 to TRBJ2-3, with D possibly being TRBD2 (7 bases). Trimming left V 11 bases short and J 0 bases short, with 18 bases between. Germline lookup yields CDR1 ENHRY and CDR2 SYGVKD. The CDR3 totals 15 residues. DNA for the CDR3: TGTGCCTCCGGTGGGGGGGCGACTAGCACAGATACGCAGTATTTT. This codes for CASGGGATSTDTQYF.

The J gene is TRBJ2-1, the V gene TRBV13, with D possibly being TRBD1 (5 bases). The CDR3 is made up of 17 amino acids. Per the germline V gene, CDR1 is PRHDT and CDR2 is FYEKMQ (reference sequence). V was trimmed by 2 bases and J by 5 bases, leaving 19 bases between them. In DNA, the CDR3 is TGTGCCAGCAGCTTAAGGGTCCAGGGTCCCCTTAACAATGAGCAGTTCTTC. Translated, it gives CASSLRVQGPLNNEQFF.

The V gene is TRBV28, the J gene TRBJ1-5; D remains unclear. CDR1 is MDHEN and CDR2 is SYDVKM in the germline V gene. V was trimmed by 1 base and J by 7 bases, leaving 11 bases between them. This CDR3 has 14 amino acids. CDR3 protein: CASSLSEVPQPQHF. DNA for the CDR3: TGTGCCAGCAGTTTATCAGAGGTTCCACAGCCCCAGCATTTT. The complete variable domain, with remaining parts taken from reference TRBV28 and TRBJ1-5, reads DVKVTQSSRYLVKRTGEKVFLECVQDMDHENMFWYRQDPGLGLRLIYFSYDVKMKEKGDIPEGYSVSREKKERFSLILESASTNQTSMYLCASSLSEVPQPQHFGDGTRLSIL.

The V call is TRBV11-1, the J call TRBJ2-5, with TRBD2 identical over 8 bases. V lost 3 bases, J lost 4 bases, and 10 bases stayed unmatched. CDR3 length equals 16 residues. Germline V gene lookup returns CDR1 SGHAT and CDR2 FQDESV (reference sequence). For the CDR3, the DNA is TGTGCCAGCAGCTTCGGGGGATGGCTAGCGGGAGAGACCCAGTACTTC. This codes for CASSFGGWLAGETQYF.

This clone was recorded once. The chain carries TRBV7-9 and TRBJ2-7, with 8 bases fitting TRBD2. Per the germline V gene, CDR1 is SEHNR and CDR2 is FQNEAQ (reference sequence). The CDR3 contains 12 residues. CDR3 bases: TGTGCCAGCAGCCGCGACGGACTAGCAGTGAACGTC. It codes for CASSRDGLAVNV.

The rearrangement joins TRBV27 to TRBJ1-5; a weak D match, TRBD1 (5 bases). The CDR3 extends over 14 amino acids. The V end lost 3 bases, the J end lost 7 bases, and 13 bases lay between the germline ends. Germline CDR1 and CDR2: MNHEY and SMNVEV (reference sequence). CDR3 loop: CASSLAGKGQPQHF. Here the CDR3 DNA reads TGTGCCAGCAGTTTGGCAGGGAAGGGGCAGCCCCAGCATTTT.

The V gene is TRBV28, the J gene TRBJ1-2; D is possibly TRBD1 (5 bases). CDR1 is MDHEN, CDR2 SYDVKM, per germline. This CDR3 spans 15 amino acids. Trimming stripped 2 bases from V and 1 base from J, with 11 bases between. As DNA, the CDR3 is TGTGCCAGCAGTTTAGTCGGGGGAGGTAACTATGGCTACACCTTC. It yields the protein CASSLVGGGNYGYTF.

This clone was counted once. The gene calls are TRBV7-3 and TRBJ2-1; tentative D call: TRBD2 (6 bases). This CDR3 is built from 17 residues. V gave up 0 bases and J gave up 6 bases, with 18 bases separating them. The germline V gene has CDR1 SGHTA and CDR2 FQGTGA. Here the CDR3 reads CASSLTVVHGRANEQFF. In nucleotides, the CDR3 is TGTGCCAGCAGCTTAACTGTAGTTCACGGGAGAGCCAATGAGCAGTTCTTC.

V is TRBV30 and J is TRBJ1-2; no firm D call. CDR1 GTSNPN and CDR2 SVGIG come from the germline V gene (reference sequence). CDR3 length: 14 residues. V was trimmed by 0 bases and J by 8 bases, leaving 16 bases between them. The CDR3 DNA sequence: TGTGCCTGGAGTGTACCAGACTTCTTGGCCGGCTACACCTTC. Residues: CAWSVPDFLAGYTF. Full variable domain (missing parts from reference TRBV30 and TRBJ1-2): SQTIHQWPATLVQPVGSPLSLECTVEGTSNPNLYWYRQAAGRGLQLLFYSVGIGQISSEVPQNLSASRPQDRQFILSSKKLLLSDSGFYLCAWSVPDFLAGYTFGSGTRLTVV.

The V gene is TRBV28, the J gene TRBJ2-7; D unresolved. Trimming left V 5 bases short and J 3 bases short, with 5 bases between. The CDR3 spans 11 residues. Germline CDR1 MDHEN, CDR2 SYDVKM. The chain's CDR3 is CASSELYEQYF. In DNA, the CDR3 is TGTGCCAGCAGTGAACTCTACGAGCAGTACTTC.

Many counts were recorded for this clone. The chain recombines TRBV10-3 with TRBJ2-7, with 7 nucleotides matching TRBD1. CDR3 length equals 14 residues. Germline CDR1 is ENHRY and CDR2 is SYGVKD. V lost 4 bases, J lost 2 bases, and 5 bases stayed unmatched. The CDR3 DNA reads TGTGCCATCAGTGTAGGGGGCCCACCCTACGAGCAGTACGTC. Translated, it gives CAISVGGPPYEQYV.

The CDR3 DNA reads TGTGCCAGCTCACCCGGAAATGACATACATCAAGAGACCCAGTACTTC. Translated, it gives CASSPGNDIHQETQYF. The V and J genes are TRBV18 and TRBJ2-5; no clear D gene. This CDR3 is built from 16 residues. Trimming cost V 3 bases and J 2 bases, with 16 bases left between them. The V gene's germline CDR1 is KGHSH and CDR2 LQKENI.

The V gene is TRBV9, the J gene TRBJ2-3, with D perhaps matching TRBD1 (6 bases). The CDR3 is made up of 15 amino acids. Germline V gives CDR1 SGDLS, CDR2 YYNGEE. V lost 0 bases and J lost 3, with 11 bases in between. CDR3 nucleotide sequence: TGTGCCAGCAGCGTAGCTGGGGGCTGGACAGATACGCAGTATTTT. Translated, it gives CASSVAGGWTDTQYF.

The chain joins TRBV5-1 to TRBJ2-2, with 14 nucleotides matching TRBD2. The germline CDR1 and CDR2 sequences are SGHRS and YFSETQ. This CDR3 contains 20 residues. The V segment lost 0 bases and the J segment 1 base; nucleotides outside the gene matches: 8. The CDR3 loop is CASSLVPGLAGGGNTGELFF. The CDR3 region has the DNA TGCGCCAGCAGCTTGGTACCTGGACTAGCGGGAGGAGGGAACACCGGGGAGCTGTTTTTT.

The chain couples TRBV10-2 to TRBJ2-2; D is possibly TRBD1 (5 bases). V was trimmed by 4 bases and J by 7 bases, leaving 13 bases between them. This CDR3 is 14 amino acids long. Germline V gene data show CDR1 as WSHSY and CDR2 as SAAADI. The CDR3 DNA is TGCGCCAGCAGTGTCGTAGGGGATCTCGGGGAGCTGTTTTTT. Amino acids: CASSVVGDLGELFF.

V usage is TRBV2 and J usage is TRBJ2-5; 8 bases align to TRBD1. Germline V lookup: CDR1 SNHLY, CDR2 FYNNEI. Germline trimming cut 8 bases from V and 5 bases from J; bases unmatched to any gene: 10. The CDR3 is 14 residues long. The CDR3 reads CASHLTGVEETQYF. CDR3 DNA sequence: TGTGCCAGCCATTTGACAGGGGTAGAGGAGACCCAGTACTTC. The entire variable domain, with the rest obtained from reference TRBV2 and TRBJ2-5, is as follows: EPEVTQTPSHQVTQMGQEVILRCVPISNHLYFYWYRQILGQKVEFLVSFYNNEISEKSEIFDDQFSVERPDGSNFTLKIRSTKLEDSAMYFCASHLTGVEETQYFGPGTRLLVL.

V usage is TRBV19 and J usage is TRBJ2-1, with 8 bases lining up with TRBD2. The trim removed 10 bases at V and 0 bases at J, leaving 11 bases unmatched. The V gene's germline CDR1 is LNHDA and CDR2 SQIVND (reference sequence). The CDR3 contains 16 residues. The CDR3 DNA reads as TGTGCCACCAAAACGATAAGCGGGAGCTCCTACAATGAGCAGTTCTTC. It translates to CATKTISGSSYNEQFF.

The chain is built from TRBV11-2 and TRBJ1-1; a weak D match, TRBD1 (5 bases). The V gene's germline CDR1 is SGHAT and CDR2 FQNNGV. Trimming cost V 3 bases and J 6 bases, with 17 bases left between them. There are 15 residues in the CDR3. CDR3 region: CASSFTRVGRAEAFF. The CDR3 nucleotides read TGTGCCAGCAGCTTCACCAGGGTCGGGAGAGCTGAAGCTTTCTTT.